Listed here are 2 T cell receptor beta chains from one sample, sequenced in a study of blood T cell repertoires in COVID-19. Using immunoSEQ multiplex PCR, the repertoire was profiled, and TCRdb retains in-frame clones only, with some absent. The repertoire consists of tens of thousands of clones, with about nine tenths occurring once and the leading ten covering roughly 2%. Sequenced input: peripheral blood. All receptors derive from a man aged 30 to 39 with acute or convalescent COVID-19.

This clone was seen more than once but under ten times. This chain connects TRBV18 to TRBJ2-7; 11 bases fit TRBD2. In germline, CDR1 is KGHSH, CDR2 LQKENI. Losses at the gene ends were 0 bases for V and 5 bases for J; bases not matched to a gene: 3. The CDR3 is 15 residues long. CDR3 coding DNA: TGTGCCAGCTCACCACCGGTTAGCGGGAGGGACGAGCAGTACTTC. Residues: CASSPPVSGRDEQYF.

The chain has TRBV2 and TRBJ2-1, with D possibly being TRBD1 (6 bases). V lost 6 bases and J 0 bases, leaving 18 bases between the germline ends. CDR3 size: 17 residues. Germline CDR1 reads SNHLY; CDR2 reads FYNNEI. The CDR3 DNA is TGTGCCAGCAGAGACGCTGGGGGCCGGGGCTCCTACAATGAGCAGTTCTTC. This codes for CASRDAGGRGSYNEQFF. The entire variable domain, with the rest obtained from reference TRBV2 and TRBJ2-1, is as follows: EPEVTQTPSHQVTQMGQEVILRCVPISNHLYFYWYRQILGQKVEFLVSFYNNEISEKSEIFDDQFSVERPDGSNFTLKIRSTKLEDSAMYFCASRDAGGRGSYNEQFFGPGTRLTVL.